This note documents a single T cell receptor beta chain sequence. Its antigen is undetermined. The donors, healthy adults who were HIV-negative, had experienced no recent acute infections or vaccinations. Splitting of CD4+ cells produced CD45RA+ naive and CD45RA-negative memory subsets. Here immunoSEQ multiplex PCR was the method, and the copy in TCRdb shows in-frame clones only, minus some. The sample has some 630,000 clones, less than 80% seen once. V dropped 1 base and J dropped 0; count of bases not matched to a gene: 4. This CDR3 contains 16 residues. Germline V lookup: CDR1 SGHKS, CDR2 YYEKEE (reference sequence). The data stem from a study of shared clonotypes between healthy human individuals. Study summary: Per donor, three plates held CD4 naive cells, three held CD4 memory, two held CD8 naive and one held CD8 memory.

General study findings and limits: In having few donors, the study represented limited genetic and exposure-history diversity.

The material sequenced was memory CD4+ T cells sorted from blood. Noted subset: CD45RA-negative fraction. The source of this sequence is a woman aged 30 to 39 in good health. V and J are TRBV5-5 and TRBJ2-3; 8 bases match TRBD2. The CDR3 loop is CASSLMLAGSTDTQYF. In nucleotides, the CDR3 is TGTGCCAGCAGCTTGATGTTAGCGGGAAGCACAGATACGCAGTATTTT.